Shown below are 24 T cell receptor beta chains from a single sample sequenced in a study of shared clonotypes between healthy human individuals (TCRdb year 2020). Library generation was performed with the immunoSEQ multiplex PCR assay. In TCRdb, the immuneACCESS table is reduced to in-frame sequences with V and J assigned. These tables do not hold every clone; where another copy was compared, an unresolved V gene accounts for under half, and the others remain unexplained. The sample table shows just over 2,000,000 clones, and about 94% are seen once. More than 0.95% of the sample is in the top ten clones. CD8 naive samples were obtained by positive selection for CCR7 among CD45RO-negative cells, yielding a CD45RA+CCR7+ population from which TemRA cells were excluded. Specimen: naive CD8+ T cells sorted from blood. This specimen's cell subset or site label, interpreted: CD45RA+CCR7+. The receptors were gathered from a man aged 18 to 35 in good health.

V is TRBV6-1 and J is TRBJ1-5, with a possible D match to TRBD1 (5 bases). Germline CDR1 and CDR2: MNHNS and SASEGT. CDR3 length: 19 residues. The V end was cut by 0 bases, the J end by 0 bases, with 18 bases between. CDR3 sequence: CASSEAGGAESYSNQPQHF. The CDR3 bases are TGTGCCAGCAGTGAAGCAGGAGGGGCAGAATCCTATAGCAATCAGCCCCAGCATTTT.

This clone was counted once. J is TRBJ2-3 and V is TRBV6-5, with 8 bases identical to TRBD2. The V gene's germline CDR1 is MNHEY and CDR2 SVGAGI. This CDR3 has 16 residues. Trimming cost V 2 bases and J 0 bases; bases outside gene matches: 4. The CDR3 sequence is CASSYVSGGSTDTQYF. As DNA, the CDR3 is TGTGCCAGCAGTTACGTCTCGGGAGGGAGCACAGATACGCAGTATTTT.

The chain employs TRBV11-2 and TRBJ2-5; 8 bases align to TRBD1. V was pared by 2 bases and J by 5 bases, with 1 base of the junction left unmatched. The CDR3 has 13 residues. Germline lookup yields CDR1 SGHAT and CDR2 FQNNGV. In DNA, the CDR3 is TGTGCCAGCAGCTTAAGACAGGGGGAGACCCAGTACTTC. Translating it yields CASSLRQGETQYF.

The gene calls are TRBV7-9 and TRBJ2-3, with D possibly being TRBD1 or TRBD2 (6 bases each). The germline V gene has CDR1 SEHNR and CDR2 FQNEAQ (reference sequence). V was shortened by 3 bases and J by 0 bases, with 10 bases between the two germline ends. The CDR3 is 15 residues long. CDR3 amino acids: CASSFTGASTDTQYF. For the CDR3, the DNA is TGTGCCAGCAGCTTCACGGGGGCCAGCACAGATACGCAGTATTTT.

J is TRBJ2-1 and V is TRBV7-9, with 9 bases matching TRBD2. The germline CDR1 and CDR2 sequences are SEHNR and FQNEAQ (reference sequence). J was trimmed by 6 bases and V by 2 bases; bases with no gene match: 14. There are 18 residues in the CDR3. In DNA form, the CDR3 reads TGTGCCAGCAGCTTAATAGGTCTAGCGGGGTTTTTCATCAATGAGCAGTTCTTC. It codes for CASSLIGLAGFFINEQFF.

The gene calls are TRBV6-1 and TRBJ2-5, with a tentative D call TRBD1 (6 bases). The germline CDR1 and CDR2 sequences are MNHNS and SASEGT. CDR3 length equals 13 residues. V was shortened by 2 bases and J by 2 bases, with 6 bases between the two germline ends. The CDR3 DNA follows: TGTGCCAGCAGTGAAACAGGGCAAGAGACCCAGTACTTC. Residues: CASSETGQETQYF.

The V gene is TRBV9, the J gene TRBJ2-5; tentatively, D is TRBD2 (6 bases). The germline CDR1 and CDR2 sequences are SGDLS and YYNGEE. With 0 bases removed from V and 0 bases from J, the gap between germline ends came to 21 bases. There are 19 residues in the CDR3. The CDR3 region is CASSVEGSSDLLDQETQYF. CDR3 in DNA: TGTGCCAGCAGCGTAGAGGGGTCTAGCGACCTTTTAGACCAAGAGACCCAGTACTTC.

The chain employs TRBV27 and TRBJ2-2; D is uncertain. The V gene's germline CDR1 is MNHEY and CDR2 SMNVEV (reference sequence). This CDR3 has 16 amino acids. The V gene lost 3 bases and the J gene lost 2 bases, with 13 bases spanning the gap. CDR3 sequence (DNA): TGTGCCAGCAGTTTTTTGTCCCCAACAAACACCGGGGAGCTGTTTTTT. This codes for CASSFLSPTNTGELFF.

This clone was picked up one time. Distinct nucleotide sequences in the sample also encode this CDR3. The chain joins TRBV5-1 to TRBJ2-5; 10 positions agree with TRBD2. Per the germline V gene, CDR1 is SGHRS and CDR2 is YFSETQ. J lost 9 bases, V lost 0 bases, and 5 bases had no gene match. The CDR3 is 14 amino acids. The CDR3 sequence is CASSLALAGPSQYF. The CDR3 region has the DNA TGCGCCAGCAGCTTGGCACTAGCGGGGCCTTCCCAGTACTTC.

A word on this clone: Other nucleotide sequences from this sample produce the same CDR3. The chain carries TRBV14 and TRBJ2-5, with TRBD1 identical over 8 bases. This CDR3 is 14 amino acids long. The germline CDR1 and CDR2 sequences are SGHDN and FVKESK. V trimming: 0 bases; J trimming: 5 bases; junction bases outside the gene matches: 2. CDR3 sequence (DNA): TGTGCCAGCAGCCAAGAGGACAGGGAGGAGACCCAGTACTTC. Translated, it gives CASSQEDREETQYF.

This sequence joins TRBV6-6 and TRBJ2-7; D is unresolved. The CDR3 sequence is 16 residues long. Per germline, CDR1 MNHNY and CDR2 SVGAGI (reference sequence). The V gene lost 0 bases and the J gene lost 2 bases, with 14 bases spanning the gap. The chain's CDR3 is CASSYSIEYKAYEQYF. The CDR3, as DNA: TGTGCCAGCAGTTACTCGATTGAATACAAGGCCTACGAGCAGTACTTC.

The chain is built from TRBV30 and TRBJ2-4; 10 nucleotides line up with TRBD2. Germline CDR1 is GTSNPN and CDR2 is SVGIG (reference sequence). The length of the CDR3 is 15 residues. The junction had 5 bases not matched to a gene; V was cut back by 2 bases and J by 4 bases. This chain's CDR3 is CAWSLAGGPKNIQYF. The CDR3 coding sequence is TGTGCCTGGAGTTTAGCGGGAGGTCCGAAAAACATTCAGTACTTC. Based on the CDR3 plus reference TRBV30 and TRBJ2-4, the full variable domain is SQTIHQWPATLVQPVGSPLSLECTVEGTSNPNLYWYRQAAGRGLQLLFYSVGIGQISSEVPQNLSASRPQDRQFILSSKKLLLSDSGFYLCAWSLAGGPKNIQYFGAGTRLSVL.

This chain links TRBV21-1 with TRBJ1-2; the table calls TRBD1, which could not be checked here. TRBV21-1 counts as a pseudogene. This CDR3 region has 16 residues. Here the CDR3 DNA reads TGTGCCAGCAGCAAAGACACTAAGGACAGCTCCTATGGCTACACCTTC. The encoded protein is CASSKDTKDSSYGYTF.

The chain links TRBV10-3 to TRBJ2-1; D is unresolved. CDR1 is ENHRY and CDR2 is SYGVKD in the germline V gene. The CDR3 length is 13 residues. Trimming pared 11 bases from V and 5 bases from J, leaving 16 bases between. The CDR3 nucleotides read TGTGCCGGTTCTCCAGAGAACGACAATGAGCAGTTCTTC. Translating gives CAGSPENDNEQFF.

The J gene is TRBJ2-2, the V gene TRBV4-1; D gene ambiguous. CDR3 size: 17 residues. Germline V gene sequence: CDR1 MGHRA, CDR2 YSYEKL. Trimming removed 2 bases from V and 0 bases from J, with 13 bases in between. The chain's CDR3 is CASSQTPPLPNTGELFF. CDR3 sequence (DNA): TGCGCCAGCAGCCAAACCCCCCCCCTACCGAACACCGGGGAGCTGTTTTTT.

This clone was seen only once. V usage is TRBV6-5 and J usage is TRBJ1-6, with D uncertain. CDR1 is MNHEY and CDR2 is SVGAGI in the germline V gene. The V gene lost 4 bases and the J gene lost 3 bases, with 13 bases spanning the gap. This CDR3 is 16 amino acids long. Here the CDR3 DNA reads TGTGCCAGCAGTTTGGCCGACGTAGTCTATAATTCACCCCTCCACTTT. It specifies CASSLADVVYNSPLHF.

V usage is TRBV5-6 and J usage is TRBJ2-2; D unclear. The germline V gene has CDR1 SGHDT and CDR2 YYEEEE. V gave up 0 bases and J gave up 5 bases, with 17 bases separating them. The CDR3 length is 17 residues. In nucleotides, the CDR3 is TGTGCCAGCAGCTTGGAGTGGCGGTTATCTGGGACCGGGGAGCTGTTTTTT. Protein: CASSLEWRLSGTGELFF.

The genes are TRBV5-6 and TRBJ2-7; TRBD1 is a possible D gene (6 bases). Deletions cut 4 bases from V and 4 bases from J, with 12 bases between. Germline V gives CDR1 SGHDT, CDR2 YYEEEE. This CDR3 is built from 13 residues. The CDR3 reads CASSEGTLYEQYF. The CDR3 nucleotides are TGTGCCAGCAGCGAAGGGACACTTTACGAGCAGTACTTC.

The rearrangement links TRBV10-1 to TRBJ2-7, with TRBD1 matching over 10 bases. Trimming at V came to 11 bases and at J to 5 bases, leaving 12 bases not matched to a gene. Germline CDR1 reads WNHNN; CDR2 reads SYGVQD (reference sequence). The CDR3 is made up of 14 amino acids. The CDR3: CAYPGDRGSNEQYF. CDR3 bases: TGCGCCTACCCGGGGGACAGGGGTTCCAACGAGCAGTACTTC.

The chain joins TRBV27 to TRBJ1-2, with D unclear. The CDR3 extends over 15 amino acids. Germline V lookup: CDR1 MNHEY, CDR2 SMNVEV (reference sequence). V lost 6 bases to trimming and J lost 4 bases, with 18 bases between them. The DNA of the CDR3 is TGTGCCAGCAGCCCGGAGCGGGGTGGGATCTATGGCTACACCTTC. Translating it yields CASSPERGGIYGYTF.

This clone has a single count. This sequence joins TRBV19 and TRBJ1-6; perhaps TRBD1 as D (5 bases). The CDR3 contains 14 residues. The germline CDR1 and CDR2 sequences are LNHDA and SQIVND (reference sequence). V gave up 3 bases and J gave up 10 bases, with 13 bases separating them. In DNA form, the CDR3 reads TGTGCCAGTAGTATCAGGGAGAGAGGATCACCCCTCCACTTT. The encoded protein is CASSIRERGSPLHF.

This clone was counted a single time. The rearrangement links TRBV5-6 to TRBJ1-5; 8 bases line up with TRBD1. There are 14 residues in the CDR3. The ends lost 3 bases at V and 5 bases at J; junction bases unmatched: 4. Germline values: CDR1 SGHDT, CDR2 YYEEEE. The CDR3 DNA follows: TGTGCCAGCAGCTATCAGGGGGCGTATCAGCCCCAGCATTTT. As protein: CASSYQGAYQPQHF.

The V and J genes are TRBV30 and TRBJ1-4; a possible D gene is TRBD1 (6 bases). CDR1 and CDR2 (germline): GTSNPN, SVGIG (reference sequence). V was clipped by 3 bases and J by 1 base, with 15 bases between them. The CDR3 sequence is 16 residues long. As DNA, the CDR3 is TGTGCCTGGAGCAGGGGCCTCTCTTTAACTAATGAAAAACTGTTTTTT. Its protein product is CAWSRGLSLTNEKLFF.

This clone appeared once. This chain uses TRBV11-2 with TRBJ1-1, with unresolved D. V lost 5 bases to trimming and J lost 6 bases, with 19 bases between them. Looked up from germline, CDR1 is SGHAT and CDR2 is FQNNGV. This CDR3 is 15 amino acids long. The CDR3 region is CASSPLHGPLPEAFF. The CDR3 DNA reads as TGTGCCAGCAGCCCTCTCCATGGGCCCCTTCCTGAAGCTTTCTTT. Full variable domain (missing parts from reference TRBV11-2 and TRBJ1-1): EAGVAQSPRYKIIEKRQSVAFWCNPISGHATLYWYQQILGQGPKLLIQFQNNGVVDDSQLPKDRFSAERLKGVDSTLKIQPAKLEDSAVYLCASSPLHGPLPEAFFGQGTRLTVV.